This TCR beta chain was sequenced in a study of T-cell memory formation after mild COVID-19. Study conclusions and caveats: Later expanders leaned CD4+, whereas clones that contracted between day 15 and 85 were balanced CD4/CD8. Most CD4+ clones that shrank were in CM and EM, while CD8+ ones turned up in EMRA.

Using constant-segment primers, 5'RACE produced TCR alpha and TCR beta cDNA libraries carrying sample barcodes and UMIs. Using its own MiXCR run on the 5' RACE reads, TCRdb lists one record per CDR3 protein. This sample has approximately 450,000 distinct CDR3 sequences; around a sixth occur once, and the top ten carry over 9%. This clonotype was detected only a few times. What it recognizes is unknown. Sequencing was done on a sample of PBMCs or a T cell subset sorted from them (not recorded which). This receptor was identified in an adult woman who had mild COVID-19 (a few samples of this study predate the infection). Cell type and time point are not known.

The CDR3 spells CASSYSTMGYTF. The CDR3 DNA sequence: TGTGCCAGCAGTTATTCCACTATGGGCTACACCTTC. This chain uses TRBV6-2 or TRBV6-3 with TRBJ1-2; D uncertain. The V gene's germline CDR1 is MNHEY and CDR2 SVGEGT. The CDR3 loop spans 12 amino acids. Trimming removed 3 bases from V and 8 bases from J, with 10 bases in between.